The sequence of this T cell receptor beta chain was determined in a study of T-cell reconstitution after alpha-beta-depleted transplantation in children. Study-level findings and limits: For some patients, TCRbeta diversity was high at day 60 because of recipient T cells and thymic progenitors that survived. One year post-transplant, T-cell counts and diversity were largely derived from T cells produced anew. About two months after transplant, alpha-beta T cells reportedly came from several hundred expanded graft clones.

This clonotype turned up a few times. Its antigen remains unidentified. The CDR3 has 14 residues. CDR1 is LNHDA, CDR2 SQIVND, per germline (reference sequence). Trimming left V 6 bases short and J 1 base short, with 12 bases between. The TCRbeta library incorporated unique molecular identifiers. From the PCR reads, TCRdb called clonotypes with MiXCR, one entry per CDR3 protein. The data show about 830,000 distinct CDR3 sequences, about 16% seen once. The specimen was PBMCs, mostly from graft donor cells, collected 360 days after TCRalphabeta/CD19-depleted stem cell transplant. This clonotype was sampled from a male patient younger than 18 who had a stem cell transplant for acute lymphoblastic leukemia, so the T cells may come from the graft donor. The genes are TRBV19 and TRBJ1-1, with D possibly TRBD1 on 6 matching bases. The CDR3 is CASRTDRTNTEAFF. CDR3 DNA sequence: TGTGCCAGTAGGACCGACAGGACGAACACTGAAGCTTTCTTT.